This TCR beta chain comes out of a study of blood T cell repertoires in COVID-19. TCRdb's table, derived via immunoSEQ multiplex PCR, lists solely in-frame clones and lacks some. This repertoire shows approximately 380,000 clones, around 85% found once; its top ten account for 3% to 4.5%. The source of this sequence is a woman aged 18 to 35 with acute or convalescent COVID-19. Sequencing was done on a sample of peripheral blood.

The CDR3 sequence: CASSYRQGEQPQHF. The CDR3 region has the DNA TGTGCCAGCAGTTACCGACAGGGGGAACAGCCCCAGCATTTT. The chain recombines TRBV28 with TRBJ1-5; TRBD1 matches 9 bases. The CDR3 is 14 residues long. The germline gives CDR1 MDHEN, CDR2 SYDVKM. V dropped 4 bases and J dropped 7; count of bases not matched to a gene: 5.